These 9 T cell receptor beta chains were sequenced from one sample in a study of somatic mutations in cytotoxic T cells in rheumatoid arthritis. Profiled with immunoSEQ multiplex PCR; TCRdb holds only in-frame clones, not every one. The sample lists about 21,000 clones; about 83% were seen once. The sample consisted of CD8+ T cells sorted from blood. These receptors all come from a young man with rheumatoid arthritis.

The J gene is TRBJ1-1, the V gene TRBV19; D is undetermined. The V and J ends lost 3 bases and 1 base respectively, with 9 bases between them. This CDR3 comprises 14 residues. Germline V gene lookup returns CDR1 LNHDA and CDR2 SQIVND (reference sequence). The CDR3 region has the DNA TGTGCCAGTAGTATTGATGCAGAGAACACTGAAGCTTTCTTT. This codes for CASSIDAENTEAFF.

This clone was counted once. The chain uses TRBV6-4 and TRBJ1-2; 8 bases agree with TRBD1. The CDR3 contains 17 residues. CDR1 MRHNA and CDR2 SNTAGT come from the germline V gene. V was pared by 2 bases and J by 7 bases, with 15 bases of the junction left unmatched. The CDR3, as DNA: TGTGCCAGCAGTGACCCAGTCCGGACAGGGAGAGTTGGTGGCTACACCTTC. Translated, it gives CASSDPVRTGRVGGYTF.

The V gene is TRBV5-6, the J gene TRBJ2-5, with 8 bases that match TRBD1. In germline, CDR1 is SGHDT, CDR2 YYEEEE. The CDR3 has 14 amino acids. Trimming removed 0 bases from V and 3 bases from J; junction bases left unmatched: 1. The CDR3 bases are TGTGCCAGCAGCTTGGGGACAGGGAAAGAGACCCAGTACTTC. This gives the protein CASSLGTGKETQYF.

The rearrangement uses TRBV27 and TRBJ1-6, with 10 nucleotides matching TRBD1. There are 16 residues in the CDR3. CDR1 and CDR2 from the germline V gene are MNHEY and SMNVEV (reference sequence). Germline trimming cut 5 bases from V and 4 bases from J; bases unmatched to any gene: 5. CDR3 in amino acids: CASSPGQGTYNSPLHF. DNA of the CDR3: TGTGCCAGCAGTCCGGGACAGGGGACTTATAATTCACCCCTCCACTTT.

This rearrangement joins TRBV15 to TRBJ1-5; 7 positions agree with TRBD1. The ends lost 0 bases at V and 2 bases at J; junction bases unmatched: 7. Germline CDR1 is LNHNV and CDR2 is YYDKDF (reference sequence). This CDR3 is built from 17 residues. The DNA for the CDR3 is TGTGCCACCAGCAGAGAACAGGGGATGAGTCGCAATCAGCCCCAGCATTTT. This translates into CATSREQGMSRNQPQHF.

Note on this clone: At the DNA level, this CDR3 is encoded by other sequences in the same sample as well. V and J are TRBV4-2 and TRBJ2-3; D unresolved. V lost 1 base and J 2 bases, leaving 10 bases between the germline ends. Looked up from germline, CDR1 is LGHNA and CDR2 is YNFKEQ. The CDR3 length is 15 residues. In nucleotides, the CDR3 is TGTGCCAGCAGCCAAGCGGAGTCCTCCACAGATACGCAGTATTTT. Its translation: CASSQAESSTDTQYF.

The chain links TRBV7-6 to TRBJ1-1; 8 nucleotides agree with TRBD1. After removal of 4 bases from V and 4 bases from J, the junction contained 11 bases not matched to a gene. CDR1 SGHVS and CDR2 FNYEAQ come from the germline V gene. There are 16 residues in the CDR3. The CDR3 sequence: CASSSRQGRTGTEAFF. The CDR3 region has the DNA TGTGCCAGCAGCTCCCGACAGGGGCGCACGGGCACTGAAGCTTTCTTT.

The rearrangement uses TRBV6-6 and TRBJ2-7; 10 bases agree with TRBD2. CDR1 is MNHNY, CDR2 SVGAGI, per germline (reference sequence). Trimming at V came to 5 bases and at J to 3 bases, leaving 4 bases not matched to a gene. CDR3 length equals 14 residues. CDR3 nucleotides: TGTGCCAGCAGTACTAGCGGGGTCTACTACGAGCAGTACTTC. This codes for CASSTSGVYYEQYF.

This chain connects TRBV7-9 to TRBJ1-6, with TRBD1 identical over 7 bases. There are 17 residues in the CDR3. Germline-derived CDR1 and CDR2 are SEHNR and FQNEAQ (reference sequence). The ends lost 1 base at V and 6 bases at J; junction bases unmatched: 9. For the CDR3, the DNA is TGTGCCAGCAGCTTAGTTAGTGGTGGGGACAGTAATTCACCCCTCCACTTT. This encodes CASSLVSGGDSNSPLHF.